Sequencing of this T cell receptor beta chain was carried out in a study of OX40 agonist ivuxolimab in advanced cancers. About the study: In this cohort, patients received ivuxolimab, an agonistic anti-OX40 (CD134) antibody. The diagnoses of dose-escalation patients were hepatocellular carcinoma, melanoma, renal cell or head and neck cancer.

Trimming cost V 3 bases and J 1 base, with 9 bases left between them. Germline loops: CDR1 KGHSH, CDR2 LQKENI. This CDR3 has 14 residues. TCRdb's table, derived via immunoSEQ multiplex PCR, lists solely in-frame clones and lacks some. This repertoire shows just over 80,000 clones, roughly 84% found once; its top ten account for under 0.9%. Source: CD4+ or CD8+ T cells sorted from blood, taken in a trial of the OX40 agonist ivuxolimab. The V call is TRBV18, the J call TRBJ1-1; TRBD1 is a possible D gene (5 bases). The sequence was collected from an adult with an advanced solid tumor such as melanoma, head and neck, liver or kidney cancer. The DNA for the CDR3 is TGTGCCAGCTCACCGAGGGGTGCGAACACTGAAGCTTTCTTT. The encoded protein is CASSPRGANTEAFF.